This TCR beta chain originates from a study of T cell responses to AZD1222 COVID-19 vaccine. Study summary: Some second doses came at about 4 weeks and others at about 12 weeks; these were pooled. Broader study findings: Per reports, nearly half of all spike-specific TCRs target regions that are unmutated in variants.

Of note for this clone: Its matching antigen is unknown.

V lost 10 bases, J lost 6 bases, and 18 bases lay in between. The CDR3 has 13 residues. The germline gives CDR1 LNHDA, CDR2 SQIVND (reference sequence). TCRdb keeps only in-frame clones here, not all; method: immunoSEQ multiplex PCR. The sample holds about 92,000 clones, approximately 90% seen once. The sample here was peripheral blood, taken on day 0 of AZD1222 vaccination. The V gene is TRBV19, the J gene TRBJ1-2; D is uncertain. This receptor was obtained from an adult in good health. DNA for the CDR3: TGTGCCACCCAAGGGTCTATGAGTGATGGCTACACCTTC. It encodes CATQGSMSDGYTF.